This T cell receptor beta chain is drawn from a study of T cells after yellow fever vaccination (dated by TCRdb to between 2018 and 2020). About the full investigation: Staining for CD3, CD45RA, CCR7 and CD95 was used to sort memory subsets (EM, EMRA, CM and Tscm) on a BD FACS Aria III. The SMART-Seq v4 Ultra Low Input RNA kit was used to prepare libraries from fractions with low cell numbers. To track T-cell clones before and after primary and booster YFV17D yellow fever vaccination, bulk TCR alpha and beta repertoires were sequenced longitudinally. The cohort comprised two healthy male donors, one aged 18 to 30 and one aged 30 to 40 years. Blood was collected at multiple timepoints before and after primary and secondary immunization, and bulk PBMC replicates and cell subsets were isolated. Memory subsets were sorted on days 0, 15 and 45 and at 18 months following primary vaccination, and on days 0, 15 and 45 following the 30-year booster.

The CDR3 contains 15 residues, cysteine and phenylalanine counted. Of all the DNA, just the CDR3 is kept, 45 bases in frame from base 1. Sequences MGHRA (CDR1) and YSYEKL (CDR2) are obtained from the germline V gene. V was cut back by 1 base and J by 4 bases, leaving a gap of 13 bases between them. This clonotype was observed at least ten times. The input lacks base qualities; no much larger clone sits a single base away. General findings and caveats noted by the study authors: Compared with the primary T-cell response, the secondary T-cell response was weaker but faster, peaking on day 5 rather than day 15. Most clones expanded after primary vaccination were re-detected after the booster (just under 97% of CD4 and 88% of CD8), suggesting broad memory maintenance. Only a couple of donors were included in the study, so the extent to which the findings can be generalized is limited. A small share of clonotypes was detected in both CD4 and CD8 compartments, with the overlap likely arising from convergent recombination. Computational filtering was needed because FACS-sorted repertoires could contain abundant contaminating clonotypes from the bulk population. In the sorted memory subsets on day 0, nearly all of the vaccine-responding clonotypes fell below detection.

Sequenced on an Illumina NovaSeq 6000. TCR cDNA was synthesized by 5'RACE template switching, which introduced a universal primer site and unique molecular identifiers. Priming for cDNA synthesis came from both the TCR alpha and TCR beta constant segments. Library amplification used two PCR steps, and the second PCR step added sample barcodes and sequencing adapters. Sequencing of libraries was done on Illumina HiSeq 2500 (2x100 bp) or NovaSeq (2x150 bp). Per the source publication's procedure: Reads were demultiplexed and collapsed into UMI consensus sequences with MIGEC, and V(D)J alignment was performed with MiXCR. Using edgeR on replicate PBMC samples, clonotypes were called vaccine-responding if FDR was below 0.01 and the log2 fold change was above 5 up to day 15. CD4 or CD8 identity was assigned to each bulk clonotype according to whether the clonotype was present at higher abundance in the sequenced CD4 repertoire or the sequenced CD8 repertoire. To estimate how each clone was distributed across memory phenotypes, clonotype frequencies in memory subsets were weighted by the numbers of FACS-sorted cells. TCRdb cleaned the public reads at Q25 with fastp, built clones with MiXCR and kept in-frame beta chains. For every CDR3 protein sequence, its rows merge into one entry that carries the most common genes and DNA. TCRdb assigned the V and J calls; the authors' analysis was not used. Here the sample has about 14,000 distinct CDR3 sequences; 7.3% occur a single time. The ten largest clonotypes hold 1.6% of the sample.

The sample's treatment or condition label, decoded: live attenuated yellow fever vaccine strain. A standard Ficoll-Paque protocol was used to isolate PBMCs from peripheral blood. For sorted memory subsets, RNA extraction was done with the RNeasy Micro Kit. The rearranged segments are TRBV4-1 and TRBJ1-2; TRBD1 is possibly the D segment (6 matching bases). The material sequenced was PBMCs, either bulk or a sorted T-cell subset (CD4+, CD8+, memory, or dextramer-sorted; not recorded which), taken on the day of the yellow fever booster vaccination. This receptor was obtained from a man between 18 and 35 years old who received the YFV17D yellow fever vaccine. The CDR3 protein sequence reads: CASSQGGGVFYGYTF. The nucleotide sequence reads as follows: TGCGCCAGCAGCCAAGGAGGGGGGGTCTTCTATGGCTACACCTTC.